This T cell receptor beta chain originates from a study of T-cell reconstitution after alpha-beta-depleted transplantation in children. V was trimmed by 5 bases and J by 7 bases, leaving 11 bases between them. The CDR3 extends over 12 amino acids. Germline V CDR1 and CDR2: MDHEN, SYDVKM. At least ten counts were recorded for this clonotype. Unique molecular identifiers were incorporated into the prepared TCRbeta library. MiXCR was run by TCRdb on the PCR reads, yielding one entry per CDR3 protein. The table lists 500,000 to 750,000 distinct CDR3 sequences, 10% to 15% of them singletons, with over 2% in the top ten.

The genes are TRBV28 and TRBJ1-2; D unresolved. The source material was PBMCs, mostly from graft donor cells, sampled 360 days after TCRalphabeta/CD19-depleted stem cell transplant. This receptor was obtained from a male patient under 18 who had a stem cell transplant for acute myeloid leukemia, so the T cells may come from the graft donor. CDR3 DNA: TGTGCCAGCAGTCCACCCCCTTTTGGCTACACCTTC. It specifies CASSPPPFGYTF.